One sample yielded the 29 T cell receptor beta chains listed below, sequenced in a study of tumor and adjacent non-tumor tissue in lung cancer. The template was RNA from unsorted bulk tissue. TCRbeta libraries were built with three rounds of nested PCR, modified from ARM-PCR. Each CDR3 protein gets one entry after TCRdb re-called the multiplex PCR reads with MiXCR. The table shows over 110,000 distinct CDR3 sequences, with 66% occurring only once. Sequenced sample: lung tumor tissue. These receptors were collected from a man aged 60-69 years with small cell lung cancer.

In its sample, this clonotype was seen once. The junction does not match germline at one end; this may be a read error. This sequence joins TRBV5-5 and TRBJ1-2; D may be TRBD1 (6 bases). Germline V gives CDR1 SGHKS, CDR2 YYEKEE (reference sequence). This CDR3 region has 14 residues. This chain's CDR3 is CASSGRDTNYGYTF. The CDR3 bases are TGTGCCAGCAGCGGCCGGGACACTAACTATGGTTACACCTTC.

The count of this clonotype is one. The rearrangement links TRBV20-1 to TRBJ1-5, with TRBD1 matching over 7 bases. The CDR3 loop spans 17 amino acids. Germline CDR1 DFQATT, CDR2 SNEGSKA (reference sequence). The V segment lost 5 bases and the J segment 3 bases; nucleotides outside the gene matches: 16. In DNA, the CDR3 is TGCAGTGCTGGGGACTCAGGGGGTGAGGTTATCAATCAGCCCCAGCATTTT. This translates into CSAGDSGGEVINQPQHF.

The rearrangement links TRBV6-5 to TRBJ2-7; 7 bases align to TRBD2. Germline V gene data show CDR1 as MNHEY and CDR2 as SVGAGI. With V trimmed by 6 bases and J by 3 bases, 11 bases remained unmatched. The CDR3 spans 15 residues. The CDR3 nucleotides are TGTGCCAGCAGCCGCTCGGGGGGTAGCCACTACGAGCAGTACTTC. This gives the protein CASSRSGGSHYEQYF.

As for this clonotype: It is likely a read error, because the conserved phenylalanine at the end of the CDR3 is missing. V gene TRBV12-5 combines with J gene TRBJ1-1; D might be TRBD1 (5 bases). The CDR3 has 16 amino acids. Germline values: CDR1 LGHNT, CDR2 FRNRAP. V lost 3 bases and J 3 bases, leaving 17 bases between the germline ends. The CDR3 DNA reads TGTGCTAGTGGTTTTGGGATCGGGGCCGTCTACACTGAAGCTTTCATT. As protein: CASGFGIGAVYTEAFI.

Points on this clonotype: Since a much larger clone is just one base distant, this may be a read error. The chain couples TRBV11-2 to TRBJ1-2; possible D gene TRBD1, 5 bases. V was trimmed by 3 bases and J by 7 bases, leaving 9 bases between them. The CDR3 consists of 12 residues. CDR1 is SGHAT and CDR2 is FQNNGV in the germline V gene. The chain's CDR3 is CASSFGGAGYTF. Written as DNA, the CDR3 is TGTGCCAGCAGCTTCGGGGGAGCTGGCTACACCTTC.

The V and J genes are TRBV6-2 or TRBV6-3 and TRBJ2-7; 15 bases are a match to TRBD2. This CDR3 spans 18 amino acids. Germline CDR1 MNHEY, CDR2 SVGEGT. The J segment lost 3 bases and the V segment lost 8 bases, leaving 14 bases of the junction unmatched. The CDR3 DNA follows: TGTGCCAGCTGCCGGGCCGGGACTAGCGGGAGGAGGAACTACGAGCAGTACTTC. This translates into CASCRAGTSGRRNYEQYF.

Comment on this clonotype: Just one base apart from a much larger clone, this may be a read error. The chain joins TRBV6-2 or TRBV6-3 to TRBJ2-1; TRBD2 matches at 9 bases. Germline CDR1 is MNHEY and CDR2 is SVGEGT. The CDR3 runs to 15 residues. Germline trimming cut 4 bases from V and 9 bases from J; bases unmatched to any gene: 10. The CDR3 reads CASSSLAGISSEQFF. The CDR3, as DNA: TGTGCCAGCAGTTCTCTAGCGGGGATAAGTAGTGAGCAGTTCTTC.

This clonotype was counted at least ten times. This chain uses TRBV6-5 with TRBJ1-5; 7 positions match TRBD1. Trimming at V came to 6 bases and at J to 0 bases, leaving 8 bases not matched to a gene. Germline V gene sequence: CDR1 MNHEY, CDR2 SVGAGI. This CDR3 is built from 16 residues. The CDR3: CASRAGTAYSNQPQHF. The CDR3, as DNA: TGTGCCAGCAGGGCCGGGACAGCTTATAGCAATCAGCCCCAGCATTTT.

For this clonotype: Germline and junction disagree at one end, which may indicate a read error. V is TRBV6-1 and J is TRBJ1-2, with D perhaps matching TRBD1 (6 bases). The CDR3 runs 13 residues. Germline lookup yields CDR1 MNHNS and CDR2 SASEGT. The CDR3 reads CANSWTAAYGDTF. CDR3 sequence (DNA): TGTGCCAACAGCTGGACAGCTGCCTATGGCGACACCTTC.

Concerning this clonotype itself: A much larger clone differs from this one at a single base, so this may be a read error. The chain employs TRBV11-2 and TRBJ2-2, with D possibly being TRBD2 (6 bases). This CDR3 contains 14 residues. Germline lookup yields CDR1 SGHAT and CDR2 FQNNGV. The V end lost 8 bases, the J end lost 5 bases, and 15 bases lay between the germline ends. In DNA, the CDR3 is TGTGCCAGCGGCGTTCCCGCGGGAACCGGGGAGCTGTTTTTT. Amino acids: CASGVPAGTGELFF.

As for this clonotype: This could be a read error, since a much larger clone is one nucleotide away. V usage is TRBV10-2 and J usage is TRBJ2-5; 7 nucleotides line up with TRBD2. The CDR3 totals 13 residues. Germline loops: CDR1 WSHSY, CDR2 SAAADI. The CDR3, as DNA: TGCGTCAGCAGTGGGCTAGCGGAAGAGACCCAGTACTTC. Translated: CVSSGLAEETQYF.

As to this clonotype: A clone one base away is much larger, so this may be a read error. This chain connects TRBV29-1 to TRBJ2-5; 11 bases fit TRBD1. The junction had 8 bases not matched to a gene; V was cut back by 5 bases and J by 9 bases. Germline CDR1 reads SQVTM; CDR2 reads ANQGSEA. This CDR3 comprises 13 residues. CDR3 in DNA: TGCAGCGTTCCGGGACAGGGGGTCGAGGCCCAGTACTTC. This translates into CSVPGQGVEAQYF.

The genes are TRBV13 and TRBJ2-1, with D hard to call. The germline V gene encodes CDR1 PRHDT and CDR2 FYEKMQ (reference sequence). There are 17 residues in the CDR3. V lost 2 bases and J lost 6, with 20 bases in between. CDR3 in DNA: TGTGCCAGCAGCTTAAGAACAGCAAAAAAACTACCCAATGAGCAGTTCTTC. It translates to CASSLRTAKKLPNEQFF.

To note about this clonotype: Since a much larger clone is just one base distant, this may be a read error. The chain carries TRBV29-1 and TRBJ2-7; D possibly corresponds to TRBD2 (6 bases). The CDR3 totals 13 residues. The germline V gene encodes CDR1 SQVTM and CDR2 ANQGSEA. V was shortened by 6 bases and J by 7 bases, with 19 bases between the two germline ends. CDR3 in amino acids: CSVASTGVGEQYF. Written as DNA, the CDR3 is TGCAGCGTCGCCTCCACGGGGGTGGGAGAGCAGTACTTC.

This clonotype occurred a few times. A read error may account for a junction end that differs from germline. The CDR3 region has the DNA TGTGCCAGTAGCTTAGATCCCCGGTTTGAGACCCAGTACTTC. Translated: CASSLDPRFETQYF. The V call is TRBV11-2, the J call TRBJ2-5; unclear D gene. CDR1 and CDR2 from the germline V gene are SGHAT and FQNNGV. The CDR3 length is 14 residues.

Concerning this clonotype: The CDR3 does not end in the conserved phenylalanine or tryptophan, so this is likely a read error. The chain joins TRBV20-1 to TRBJ1-1; TRBD1 is a possible D gene (6 bases). The length of the CDR3 is 14 residues. Trimming removed 0 bases from V and 6 bases from J, with 14 bases in between. Germline V lookup: CDR1 DFQATT, CDR2 SNEGSKA (reference sequence). CDR3 residues: CSAREAGGRPEAFI. The CDR3 DNA sequence: TGCAGTGCTAGAGAGGCGGGGGGCAGGCCTGAAGCTTTCATT.

Turning to this clonotype: This may be a read error, as it is one base from a much larger clone. V gene TRBV20-1 combines with J gene TRBJ1-1, with D maybe TRBD1 (6 bases). The ends were cut back, 4 bases at V and 3 bases at J, with 15 bases in the middle. The CDR3 contains 14 residues. Germline V gene lookup returns CDR1 DFQATT and CDR2 SNEGSKA (reference sequence). In nucleotides, the CDR3 is TGCAGTGCTAAGGAACGGGGGGCGTACACTGAAGCTTTCTTT. This translates into CSAKERGAYTEAFF.

With regard to this clonotype: This may arise from a read error, as a much more abundant clone is one base away. The chain uses TRBV20-1 and TRBJ2-1, with D unclear. Germline V gives CDR1 DFQATT, CDR2 SNEGSKA (reference sequence). This CDR3 has 14 amino acids. This CDR3 reads CSAPVSGRGNEEFF. The DNA for the CDR3 is TGCAGTGCTCCAGTTAGTGGGCGCGGCAATGAGGAGTTCTTC.

Worth noting for this clonotype: Just one base apart from a much larger clone, this may be a read error. The chain couples TRBV6-6 to TRBJ2-3, with D perhaps TRBD2 (6 bases). Germline-derived CDR1 and CDR2 are MNHNY and SVGAGI (reference sequence). Deletions cut 2 bases from V and 5 bases from J, with 14 bases between. The CDR3 consists of 15 residues. The CDR3: CASSYGLASKDTQYF. Written as DNA, the CDR3 is TGTGCCAGCAGTTACGGGCTAGCGAGTAAAGATACGCAGTATTTT.

A remark on this clonotype: Lacking the conserved final phenylalanine or tryptophan, this CDR3 likely reflects a read error. This chain joins TRBV11-1 and TRBJ2-1, with D tentatively TRBD2 (5 bases). The length of the CDR3 is 14 residues. In germline, CDR1 is SGHAT, CDR2 FQDESV (reference sequence). The germline V and J ends were trimmed by 3 bases and 9 bases, with 15 bases remaining between them. The CDR3 sequence: CASSFTNGISEQFL. Here the CDR3 DNA reads TGTGCCAGCAGCTTCACTAACGGGATTAGTGAGCAGTTCCTC.

Details on this clonotype: A read error may account for a junction end that differs from germline. The CDR3, as DNA: TGTGCCAGCAGCCCGGGGACTGGGACAGATACGCGGTATTTT. It is translated as CASSPGTGTDTRYF. V usage is TRBV5-4 and J usage is TRBJ2-3; TRBD1 is a possible D gene (7 bases). The CDR3 runs 14 residues. Germline V gene sequence: CDR1 SGHNT, CDR2 YYREEE (reference sequence).

About this clonotype: Likely a read error: the CDR3 ends without its conserved phenylalanine or tryptophan. Because the CDR3's place on the DNA is in doubt, the DNA is left out and the CDR3 is given as listed by TCRdb. The chain joins TRBV7-8 to TRBJ2-1; the table assigns TRBD1, which was not confirmed against the DNA. The CDR3 extends over 15 residues, inclusive of both ends. Germline-derived CDR1 and CDR2 are SGHVS and FQNEAQ. The CDR3 here is CASSLAGGQRNEQFL.

To note about this clonotype: The missing conserved phenylalanine or tryptophan at the end of this CDR3 makes a read error likely. This chain connects TRBV11-2 to TRBJ2-3, with D uncertain. V was cut by 1 base and J by 11 bases, with 16 bases left in between. Germline CDR1 SGHAT, CDR2 FQNNGV. The CDR3 is 14 residues long. The CDR3 reads CASSLACETDVQYL. For the CDR3, the DNA is TGTGCCAGCAGCTTAGCGTGTGAAACAGATGTGCAGTATCTT.

Ten or more counts support this clonotype. The J gene is TRBJ2-7, the V gene TRBV20-1; maybe TRBD2 (6 bases). Germline lookup yields CDR1 DFQATT and CDR2 SNEGSKA (reference sequence). With 3 bases removed from V and 6 bases from J, the gap between germline ends came to 18 bases. The CDR3 has 14 amino acids. The CDR3 nucleotides read TGCAGTGCTAGGGGTGGGAGCGGGCTTAGCGAGCAGTACTTC. Translated, it gives CSARGGSGLSEQYF.

For this clonotype: A much bigger clone sits one base away, suggesting this may be a read error. V usage is TRBV12-3 or TRBV12-4 and J usage is TRBJ2-3; a weak D match, TRBD1 (6 bases). The CDR3 loop spans 14 amino acids. The CDR3 loop reads CASTYRASTDAQYF. The CDR3 DNA reads TGTGCCAGCACCTACAGGGCGAGCACAGATGCGCAGTATTTT.

V and J are TRBV11-1 and TRBJ2-1; 7 positions agree with TRBD2. Per germline, CDR1 SGHAT and CDR2 FQDESV (reference sequence). The CDR3 has 16 amino acids. CDR3 sequence: CTNSSEAGTNYNEQFF. DNA for the CDR3: TGTACCAACAGCTCCGAAGCGGGAACGAATTACAATGAGCAGTTCTTC.

The V and J genes are TRBV6-5 and TRBJ1-6, with D maybe TRBD1 (6 bases). The V and J ends lost 0 bases and 9 bases respectively, with 18 bases between them. The CDR3 totals 17 residues. Looked up from germline, CDR1 is MNHEY and CDR2 is SVGAGI. The CDR3 DNA reads TGTGCCAGCAGTTACTCGAGGGGGGGAGGTGCTATTTCACCCCTCCACTTT. Protein product: CASSYSRGGGAISPLHF.

Concerning this clonotype: Sequence at one end of the junction differs from germline and may be a read error. The chain is built from TRBV29-1 and TRBJ1-1; no clear D. The CDR3 runs 13 residues. The germline V gene has CDR1 SQVTM and CDR2 ANQGSEA. This CDR3 reads CRVVREAGTVAFF. The CDR3 bases are TGCAGGGTTGTTAGGGAGGCTGGCACTGTAGCTTTCTTT.

This clonotype was recorded a few times. The chain recombines TRBV28 with TRBJ2-7, with TRBD2 as a possible D gene (5 bases). Trimming took 6 bases from V and 12 from J, leaving 15 bases between them. This CDR3 is built from 11 residues. From germline, CDR1 is MDHEN and CDR2 SYDVKM. CDR3 amino acids: CASRGSGWGYF. For the CDR3, the DNA is TGTGCCAGCAGGGGAAGCGGTTGGGGGTACTTC.